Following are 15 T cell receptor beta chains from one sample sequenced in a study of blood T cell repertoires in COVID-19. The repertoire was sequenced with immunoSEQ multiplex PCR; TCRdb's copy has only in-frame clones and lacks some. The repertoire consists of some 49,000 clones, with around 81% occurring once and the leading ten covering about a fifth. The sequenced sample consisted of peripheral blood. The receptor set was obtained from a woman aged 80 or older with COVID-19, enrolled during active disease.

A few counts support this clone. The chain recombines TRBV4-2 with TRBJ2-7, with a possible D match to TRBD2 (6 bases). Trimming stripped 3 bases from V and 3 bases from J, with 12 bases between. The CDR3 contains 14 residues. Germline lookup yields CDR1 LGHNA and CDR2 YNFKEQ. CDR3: CASSHPGEIYEQYF. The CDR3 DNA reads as TGTGCCAGCAGCCACCCGGGAGAGATCTACGAGCAGTACTTC.

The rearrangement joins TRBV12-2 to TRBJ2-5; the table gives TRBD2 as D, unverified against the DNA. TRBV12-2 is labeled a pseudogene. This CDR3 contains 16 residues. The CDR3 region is CASPRYRGGMGETQYF. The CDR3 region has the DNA TGTGCAAGTCCTCGGTACCGGGGCGGGATGGGGGAGACCCAGTACTTC.

The chain's CDR3 is CASSIDPAGVPDTQYF. The CDR3 bases are TGTGCCAGTAGTATAGATCCAGCGGGAGTGCCAGATACGCAGTATTTT. V usage is TRBV19 and J usage is TRBJ2-3; 8 bases map to TRBD2. Germline values: CDR1 LNHDA, CDR2 SQIVND (reference sequence). The CDR3 covers 16 residues. The ends lost 0 bases at V and 4 bases at J; junction bases unmatched: 6.

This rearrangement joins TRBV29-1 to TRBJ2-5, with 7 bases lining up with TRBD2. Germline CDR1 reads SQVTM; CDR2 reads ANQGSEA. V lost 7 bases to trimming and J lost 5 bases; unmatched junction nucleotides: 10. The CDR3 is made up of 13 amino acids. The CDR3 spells CSARGGRGETQYF. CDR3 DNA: TGCAGCGCTAGGGGCGGGAGAGGGGAGACCCAGTACTTC.

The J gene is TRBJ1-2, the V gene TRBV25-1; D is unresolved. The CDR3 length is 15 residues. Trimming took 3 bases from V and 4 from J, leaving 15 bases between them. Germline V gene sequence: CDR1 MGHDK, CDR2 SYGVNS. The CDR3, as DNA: TGTGCCAGCAGTGACCACCCTACACAGATCTATGGCTACACCTTC. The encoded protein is CASSDHPTQIYGYTF.

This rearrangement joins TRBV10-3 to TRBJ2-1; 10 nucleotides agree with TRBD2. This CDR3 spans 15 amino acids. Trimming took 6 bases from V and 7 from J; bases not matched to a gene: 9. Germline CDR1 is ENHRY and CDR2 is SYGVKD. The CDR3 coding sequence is TGTGCCATCAGGGACGGGACTAGCGAGAGAAATGAGCAGTTCTTC. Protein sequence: CAIRDGTSERNEQFF.

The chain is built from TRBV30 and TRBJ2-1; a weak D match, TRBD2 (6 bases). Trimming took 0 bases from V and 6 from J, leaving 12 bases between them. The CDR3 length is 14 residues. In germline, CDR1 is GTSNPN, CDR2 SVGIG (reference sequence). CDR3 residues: CAWSVGGPTNEQFF. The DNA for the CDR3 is TGTGCCTGGAGTGTCGGGGGACCCACCAATGAGCAGTTCTTC.

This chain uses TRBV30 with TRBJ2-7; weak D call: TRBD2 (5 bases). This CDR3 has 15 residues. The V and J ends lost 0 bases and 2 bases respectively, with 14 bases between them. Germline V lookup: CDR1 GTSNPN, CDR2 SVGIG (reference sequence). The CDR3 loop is CAWSVPSGRAYEQYF. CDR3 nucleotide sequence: TGTGCCTGGAGTGTACCTTCCGGGCGGGCCTACGAGCAGTACTTC.

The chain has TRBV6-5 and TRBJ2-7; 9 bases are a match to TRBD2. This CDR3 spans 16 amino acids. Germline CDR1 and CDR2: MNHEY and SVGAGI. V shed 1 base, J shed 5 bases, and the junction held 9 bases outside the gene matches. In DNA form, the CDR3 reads TGTGCCAGCAGTTACTGGGTAGCGGGAGCCCTCGACGAGCAGTACTTC. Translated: CASSYWVAGALDEQYF.

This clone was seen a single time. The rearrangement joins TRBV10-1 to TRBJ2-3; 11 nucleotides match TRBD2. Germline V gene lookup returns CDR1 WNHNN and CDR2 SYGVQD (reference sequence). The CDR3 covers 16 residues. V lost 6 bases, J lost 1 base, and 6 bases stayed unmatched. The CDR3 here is CASSAGTSGGTDTQYF. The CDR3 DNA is TGCGCCAGCAGCGCCGGGACTAGCGGAGGCACAGATACGCAGTATTTT.

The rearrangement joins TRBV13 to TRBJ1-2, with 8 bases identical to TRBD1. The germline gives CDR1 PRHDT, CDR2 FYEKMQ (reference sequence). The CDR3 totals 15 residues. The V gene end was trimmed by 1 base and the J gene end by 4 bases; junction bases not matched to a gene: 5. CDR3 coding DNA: TGTGCCAGCAGCTTAGCCGCAGGGGGCGGCTATGGCTACACCTTC. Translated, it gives CASSLAAGGGYGYTF.

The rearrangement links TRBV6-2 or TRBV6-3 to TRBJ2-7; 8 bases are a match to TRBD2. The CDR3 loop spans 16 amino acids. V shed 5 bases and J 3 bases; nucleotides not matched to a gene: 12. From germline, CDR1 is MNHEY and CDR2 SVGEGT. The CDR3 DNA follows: TGTGCCAGCAGTACCCCTCGAGCGGGAGCAGTCTACGAGCAGTACTTC. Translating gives CASSTPRAGAVYEQYF.

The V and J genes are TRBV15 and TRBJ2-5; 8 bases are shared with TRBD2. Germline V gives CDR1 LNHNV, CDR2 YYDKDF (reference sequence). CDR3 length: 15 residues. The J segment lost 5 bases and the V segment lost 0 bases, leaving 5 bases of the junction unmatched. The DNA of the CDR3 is TGTGCCACCAGCAGAGATAAAGGCGGGAGGGAGACCCAGTACTTC. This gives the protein CATSRDKGGRETQYF. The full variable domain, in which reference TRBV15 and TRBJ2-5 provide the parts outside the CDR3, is DAMVIQNPRYQVTQFGKPVTLSCSQTLNHNVMYWYQQKSSQAPKLLFHYYDKDFNNEADTPDNFQSRRPNTSFCFLDIRSPGLGDTAMYLCATSRDKGGRETQYFGPGTRLLVL.

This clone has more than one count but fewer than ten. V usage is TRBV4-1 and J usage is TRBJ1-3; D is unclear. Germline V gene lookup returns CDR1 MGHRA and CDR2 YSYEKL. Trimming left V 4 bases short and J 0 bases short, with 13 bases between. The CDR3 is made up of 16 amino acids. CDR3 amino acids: CASSPTAGGSGNTIYF. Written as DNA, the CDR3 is TGCGCCAGCAGCCCCACGGCGGGTGGCTCTGGAAACACCATATATTTT.

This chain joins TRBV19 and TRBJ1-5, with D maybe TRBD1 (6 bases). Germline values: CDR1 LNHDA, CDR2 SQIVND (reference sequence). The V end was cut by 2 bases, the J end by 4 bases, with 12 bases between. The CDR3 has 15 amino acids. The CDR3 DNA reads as TGTGCCAGTAGTATACCGGGACAACCGAATCAGCCCCAGCATTTT. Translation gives CASSIPGQPNQPQHF.